These 2 T cell receptor beta chains came from one sample sequenced in a study of T-cell memory formation after mild COVID-19. One entry per CDR3 protein, called by TCRdb with MiXCR from the 5' RACE reads. This table has roughly 340,000 distinct CDR3 sequences, around 15% appearing once. Sequencing was performed on PBMCs or a T cell subset sorted from them (not recorded which). The receptors come from a man in his late teens or twenties who had mild COVID-19 (a few samples of this study predate the infection). Cell type and time point are not known.

For the CDR3, the DNA is TGTGCCAGCAGCTTCTCCCGGGACAACGAGCAGTACGTC. Translating gives CASSFSRDNEQYV. The chain carries TRBV7-9 and TRBJ2-7, with D perhaps TRBD1 (6 bases). V shed 3 bases and J shed 5 bases, with 11 bases lying between them. The CDR3 is 13 residues long. Germline CDR1 SEHNR, CDR2 FQNEAQ (reference sequence).

This clonotype has a handful of counts. This chain connects TRBV6-1 to TRBJ1-2; possible D gene TRBD1, 5 bases. The germline gives CDR1 MNHNS, CDR2 SASEGT. V dropped 11 bases and J dropped 8 bases, with 21 bases sitting between them. The CDR3 sequence is 13 residues long. CDR3 in DNA: TGTGCCGGTGGCCCGGGGGAGGCGCGAGGCTACACCTTC. As protein: CAGGPGEARGYTF.